These 12 T cell receptor beta chains share one sample of origin, sequenced in a study of siplizumab effects on memory and regulatory T cells. Produced via immunoSEQ multiplex PCR; TCRdb's table is partial and in-frame only. The sample records approximately 68,000 clones, more than 80% being singletons. Sequenced sample: CD8+ T cells sorted from blood. These receptors were obtained from a human donor in good health.

The chain combines TRBV27 with TRBJ1-4, with a possible D match to TRBD1 (5 bases). The V and J ends lost 6 bases and 6 bases respectively, with 14 bases between them. Germline V gene sequence: CDR1 MNHEY, CDR2 SMNVEV (reference sequence). This CDR3 is built from 14 residues. CDR3 residues: CASRTDGTDEKLFF. The CDR3 DNA reads as TGTGCCAGCAGGACGGACGGGACGGATGAAAAACTGTTTTTT.

The chain couples TRBV7-9 to TRBJ2-2, with 7 bases aligning to TRBD2. Germline V gives CDR1 SEHNR, CDR2 FQNEAQ (reference sequence). Trimming took 1 base from V and 2 from J; bases not matched to a gene: 4. The CDR3 runs to 16 residues. CDR3 in DNA: TGTGCCAGCAGCTTAGATGGGAGGGGAAACACCGGGGAGCTGTTTTTT. It yields the protein CASSLDGRGNTGELFF.

This chain links TRBV7-6 with TRBJ2-3; 7 bases are a match to TRBD1. Germline values: CDR1 SGHVS, CDR2 FNYEAQ. Losses at the gene ends were 0 bases for V and 1 base for J; bases not matched to a gene: 4. The CDR3 extends over 16 amino acids. CDR3 amino acids: CASSLAHRGGTDTQYF. For the CDR3, the DNA is TGTGCCAGCAGCTTAGCGCACAGGGGAGGCACAGATACGCAGTATTTT.

The chain joins TRBV13 to TRBJ2-1; 8 bases are a match to TRBD1. Per the germline V gene, CDR1 is PRHDT and CDR2 is FYEKMQ (reference sequence). The J segment lost 3 bases and the V segment lost 2 bases, leaving 3 bases of the junction unmatched. This CDR3 has 15 residues. The CDR3 region is CASSLTRGLYNEQFF. The DNA of the CDR3 is TGTGCCAGCAGCTTAACCAGGGGGCTCTACAATGAGCAGTTCTTC. Complete variable domain (other parts from reference TRBV13 and TRBJ2-1): AAGVIQSPRHLIKEKRETATLKCYPIPRHDTVYWYQQGPGQDPQFLISFYEKMQSDKGSIPDRFSAQQFSDYHSELNMSSLELGDSALYFCASSLTRGLYNEQFFGPGTRLTVL.

The chain joins TRBV6-4 to TRBJ2-2; D is tentatively TRBD1 or TRBD2 (5 bases each). Germline CDR1 reads MRHNA; CDR2 reads SNTAGT. CDR3 length: 14 residues. Trimming shortened V by 0 bases and J by 8 bases, and 10 bases separated the two germline ends. The CDR3 nucleotides read TGTGCCAGCAGTGACTCGCCCGGGACGGGGGAGCTGTTTTTT. This codes for CASSDSPGTGELFF.

This chain joins TRBV11-2 and TRBJ2-7; D gene uncertain. CDR1 SGHAT and CDR2 FQNNGV come from the germline V gene. The length of the CDR3 is 14 residues. V lost 3 bases to trimming and J lost 3 bases, with 12 bases between them. The DNA for the CDR3 is TGTGCCAGCAGCTTTGACCGTGGAAACTACGAGCAGTACTTC. It is translated as CASSFDRGNYEQYF.

This clone was observed a single time. The chain has TRBV4-1 and TRBJ1-4; 9 bases match TRBD1. CDR1 and CDR2 from the germline V gene are MGHRA and YSYEKL. This CDR3 is 14 amino acids long. The trim removed 2 bases at V and 7 bases at J, leaving 2 bases unmatched. DNA for the CDR3: TGCGCCAGCAGCCAAAGGACAGGGGTTGAAAAACTGTTTTTT. It is translated as CASSQRTGVEKLFF.

This clone was observed a handful of times. The chain uses TRBV5-4 and TRBJ2-5; unclear D gene. The ends were cut back, 1 base at V and 5 bases at J, with 9 bases in the middle. The CDR3 contains 13 residues. The V gene's germline CDR1 is SGHNT and CDR2 YYREEE (reference sequence). CDR3 protein: CASSLRPWETQYF. CDR3 nucleotides: TGTGCCAGCAGCTTGAGGCCGTGGGAGACCCAGTACTTC.

The chain uses TRBV4-3 and TRBJ2-1, with D possibly called TRBD1 or TRBD2 (5 bases each). The CDR3 spans 16 residues. Germline CDR1 reads LGHNA; CDR2 reads YSLEER. The V end lost 1 base, the J end lost 2 bases, and 12 bases lay between the germline ends. CDR3 sequence (DNA): TGCGCCAGCAGCCAAGTCGGGGACCCCGCCTACAATGAGCAGTTCTTC. Amino acid sequence: CASSQVGDPAYNEQFF.

The chain combines TRBV5-5 with TRBJ1-5, with 7 nucleotides matching TRBD1. The CDR3 has 12 amino acids. V lost 4 bases to trimming and J lost 13 bases; unmatched junction nucleotides: 8. Germline CDR1 reads SGHKS; CDR2 reads YYEKEE (reference sequence). CDR3: CASSPGTVEQHF. CDR3 nucleotides: TGTGCCAGCAGCCCGGGGACAGTGGAACAGCATTTT.

This chain joins TRBV19 and TRBJ2-7; the match to TRBD1 covers 7 bases. The CDR3 totals 16 residues. The germline CDR1 and CDR2 sequences are LNHDA and SQIVND (reference sequence). With 5 bases clipped from V and 2 bases from J, the junction kept 12 bases outside the gene matches. The CDR3 loop reads CASSHVRDSHPYEQYF. CDR3 sequence (DNA): TGTGCCAGTAGTCACGTCCGGGACAGTCACCCCTACGAGCAGTACTTC. Using reference TRBV19 and TRBJ2-7 for the parts outside the CDR3, the full variable domain is DGGITQSPKYLFRKEGQNVTLSCEQNLNHDAMYWYRQDPGQGLRLIYYSQIVNDFQKGDIAEGYSVSREKKESFPLTVTSAQKNPTAFYLCASSHVRDSHPYEQYFGPGTRLTVT.

The chain employs TRBV2 and TRBJ2-6; 11 bases map to TRBD1. V lost 7 bases and J lost 2; bases outside the gene matches: 10. Germline lookup yields CDR1 SNHLY and CDR2 FYNNEI. The CDR3 loop spans 18 amino acids. CDR3 in DNA: TGTGCCAGCACCGGACGGACAGGGGGCACTACTGGGGCCAACGTCCTGACTTTC. Its protein is CASTGRTGGTTGANVLTF. Combining the CDR3 with reference TRBV2 and TRBJ2-6 gives the whole variable domain EPEVTQTPSHQVTQMGQEVILRCVPISNHLYFYWYRQILGQKVEFLVSFYNNEISEKSEIFDDQFSVERPDGSNFTLKIRSTKLEDSAMYFCASTGRTGGTTGANVLTFGAGSRLTVL.